These 7 T cell receptor beta chains originate from one sample sequenced in a study of T cell changes during pregnancy in multiple sclerosis. Profiled with immunoSEQ multiplex PCR; TCRdb holds only in-frame clones, not every one. The sample consists of over 35,000 clones, about 95% of them appearing once. The source was CD4+ T cells from peripheral blood mononuclear cells, collected in the second trimester of pregnancy. Receptor source: a female donor with multiple sclerosis, enrolled in a pregnancy study.

This clone was found once. The chain employs TRBV20-1 and TRBJ2-5; no clear D. The CDR3 totals 11 residues. V was clipped by 4 bases and J by 3 bases, with 6 bases between them. Germline V gives CDR1 DFQATT, CDR2 SNEGSKA (reference sequence). CDR3 nucleotides: TGCAGTGCTATCGGAGAAGAGACCCAGTACTTC. Translation: CSAIGEETQYF.

The chain is built from TRBV5-1 and TRBJ1-6; no reliable D call. This CDR3 contains 16 residues. Trimming pared 0 bases from V and 0 bases from J, leaving 7 bases between. Germline V gene lookup returns CDR1 SGHRS and CDR2 YFSETQ. DNA for the CDR3: TGCGCCAGCAGCTTGGTGTCGGGCTCCTATAATTCACCCCTCCACTTT. Its protein product is CASSLVSGSYNSPLHF.

This clone was picked up a small number of times. The chain has TRBV2 and TRBJ1-6; 8 bases align to TRBD1. The CDR3 loop spans 14 amino acids. CDR1 SNHLY and CDR2 FYNNEI come from the germline V gene. J gave up 10 bases and V 7 bases, and 9 bases lay outside the gene matches. The CDR3 bases are TGTGCCAGCACCGCGGACAGGGAGAGATCACCCCTCCACTTT. Protein product: CASTADRERSPLHF.

The chain recombines TRBV7-9 with TRBJ1-1; D perhaps matches TRBD1 (5 bases). This CDR3 spans 14 amino acids. Trimming pared 3 bases from V and 7 bases from J, leaving 15 bases between. From germline, CDR1 is SEHNR and CDR2 FQNEAQ (reference sequence). The CDR3 loop reads CASSFLRGEGEAFF. The CDR3 DNA sequence: TGTGCCAGCAGCTTCCTGCGGGGGGAGGGTGAAGCTTTCTTT.

V and J are TRBV5-1 and TRBJ2-5; D may be TRBD1 (6 bases). The CDR3 consists of 15 residues. Germline V gene sequence: CDR1 SGHRS, CDR2 YFSETQ. Deletions cut 1 base from V and 2 bases from J, with 12 bases between. The CDR3 nucleotides are TGCGCCAGCAGCTTGCCCTCAGGGGAACAAGAGACCCAGTACTTC. The encoded protein is CASSLPSGEQETQYF. The full variable domain, with the rest looked up from reference TRBV5-1 and TRBJ2-5, is KAGVTQTPRYLIKTRGQQVTLSCSPISGHRSVSWYQQTPGQGLQFLFEYFSETQRNKGNFPGRFSGRQFSNSRSEMNVSTLELGDSALYLCASSLPSGEQETQYFGPGTRLLVL.

J is TRBJ1-1 and V is TRBV25-1; TRBD1 aligns across 8 bases. The CDR3 covers 13 residues. CDR1 is MGHDK, CDR2 SYGVNS, per germline. V shed 4 bases and J 5 bases; nucleotides not matched to a gene: 3. CDR3 sequence (DNA): TGTGCCAGCAGTGGACAGGGGCGGACTGAAGCTTTCTTT. Its translation is CASSGQGRTEAFF.

The V gene is TRBV7-9, the J gene TRBJ1-2; tentatively, D is TRBD1 (6 bases). The CDR3 length is 17 residues. V lost 7 bases and J lost 2, with 23 bases in between. Germline values: CDR1 SEHNR, CDR2 FQNEAQ (reference sequence). The CDR3 nucleotides are TGTGCCAGCACTAATCCGGGCGGGGGGCTTCTCAACTATGGCTACACCTTC. Protein product: CASTNPGGGLLNYGYTF.